The 20 T cell receptor beta chains below come from one sample, sequenced in a study of T-cell reconstitution after alpha-beta-depleted transplantation in children. Study results and caveats: Roughly two months post-transplant, alpha-beta T cells reportedly originated from several hundred graft clones that had expanded.

Researchers prepared the TCRbeta library using unique molecular identifiers, the study reports. TCRdb reprocessed the PCR reads with MiXCR, giving one entry per CDR3 protein. The sample lists about 32,000 distinct CDR3 sequences; less than 8.5% were seen once. Their antigens are not known. Sequenced here: peripheral blood, sampled 60 days after TCRalphabeta/CD19-depleted stem cell transplant. Source of these receptors: a child less than two years old who had a stem cell transplant for acute myeloid leukemia, so the T cells may come from the graft donor.

This clonotype was seen ten or more times. V gene TRBV20-1 combines with J gene TRBJ2-5; 13 bases are a match to TRBD2. V lost 4 bases to trimming and J lost 3 bases; unmatched junction nucleotides: 5. CDR3 length: 15 residues. Germline V gene data show CDR1 as DFQATT and CDR2 as SNEGSKA (reference sequence). Here the CDR3 DNA reads TGCAGTGCTATCGGACTAGCGGGGGTGGAAGAGACCCAGTACTTC. Residues: CSAIGLAGVEETQYF.

In regard to this clonotype: One end of the junction fails to match germline, which may point to a read error. The chain has TRBV3-1 and TRBJ2-7, with D possibly being TRBD1 or TRBD2 (5 bases each). CDR1 is LGHDT, CDR2 YNNKEL, per germline (reference sequence). The CDR3 spans 15 residues. CDR3 in DNA: TGTGCCTGCAGCCAACCCGGGACGTCCTCCTACGAGCAGTACTTC. This sequence encodes CACSQPGTSSYEQYF.

V usage is TRBV2 and J usage is TRBJ2-2; TRBD1 agrees at 11 bases. The CDR3 has 14 amino acids. CDR1 and CDR2 from the germline V gene are SNHLY and FYNNEI. The V segment lost 9 bases and the J segment 4 bases; nucleotides outside the gene matches: 4. The CDR3 nucleotides read TGTGCCAGTTGGACAGGGGGCCGCACCGGGGAGCTGTTTTTT. This gives the protein CASWTGGRTGELFF.

This clonotype has a count of ten or more. This rearrangement joins TRBV20-1 to TRBJ1-5; D unclear. CDR3 length: 14 residues. Between the trimmed V and J ends, which lost 0 bases and 3 bases, there was a span of 9 bases. Germline-derived CDR1 and CDR2 are DFQATT and SNEGSKA (reference sequence). CDR3 sequence: CSARDHRDNQPQHF. Written as DNA, the CDR3 is TGCAGTGCTAGAGATCATAGGGACAATCAGCCCCAGCATTTT.

In this sample, this clonotype turned up a few times. V is TRBV28 and J is TRBJ2-2; D is uncertain. Germline V gene data show CDR1 as MDHEN and CDR2 as SYDVKM. V dropped 6 bases and J dropped 0 bases, with 5 bases sitting between them. The CDR3 consists of 13 residues. The CDR3 spells CASRTANTGELFF. CDR3 nucleotide sequence: TGTGCCAGCAGAACGGCGAACACCGGGGAGCTGTTTTTT.

The table lists this clonotype with many counts. This chain links TRBV5-1 with TRBJ2-2, with D maybe TRBD2 (5 bases). Trimming left V 7 bases short and J 7 bases short, with 11 bases between. The CDR3 contains 12 residues. CDR1 is SGHRS and CDR2 is YFSETQ in the germline V gene. This CDR3 is CASSTGNGELFF. CDR3 DNA: TGCGCCAGCTCCACGGGGAACGGGGAGCTGTTTTTT. Full variable domain (rest looked up from reference TRBV5-1 and TRBJ2-2): KAGVTQTPRYLIKTRGQQVTLSCSPISGHRSVSWYQQTPGQGLQFLFEYFSETQRNKGNFPGRFSGRQFSNSRSEMNVSTLELGDSALYLCASSTGNGELFFGEGSRLTVL.

This clonotype was seen repeatedly, ten times or more. The V and J genes are TRBV7-6 and TRBJ2-5; 8 positions agree with TRBD2. Trimming took 4 bases from V and 5 from J; bases not matched to a gene: 18. The CDR3 is 18 amino acids. The germline V gene has CDR1 SGHVS and CDR2 FNYEAQ. The CDR3 DNA sequence: TGTGCCAGCAGCTCCAGGGCGGAGCGGGAGAGATTTAGGGAGACCCAGTACTTC. It is translated as CASSSRAERERFRETQYF.

This clonotype came up many times. This rearrangement joins TRBV7-9 to TRBJ2-3, with TRBD1 matching over 8 bases. There are 15 residues in the CDR3. Germline CDR1 SEHNR, CDR2 FQNEAQ (reference sequence). The junction had 8 bases not matched to a gene; V was cut back by 4 bases and J by 5 bases. As DNA, the CDR3 is TGTGCCAGCAGCTCATTAGACAGGGGAGTAGATACGCAGTATTTT. Protein sequence: CASSSLDRGVDTQYF.

This clonotype was found many times. This chain uses TRBV7-8 with TRBJ2-2, with D perhaps matching TRBD2 (5 bases). CDR1 and CDR2 (germline): SGHVS, FQNEAQ. This CDR3 is 15 amino acids long. Trimming cost V 2 bases and J 0 bases, with 7 bases left between them. Written as DNA, the CDR3 is TGTGCCAGCAGCTTATGGAGGTCGAACACCGGGGAGCTGTTTTTT. It codes for CASSLWRSNTGELFF.

This clonotype was seen many times. An end of the junction differs from the germline gene, which may be a read error. This chain connects TRBV12-3 or TRBV12-4 to TRBJ2-7, with 8 bases that match TRBD1. The CDR3 extends over 13 amino acids. The CDR3, as DNA: TGTGCCAGCAGTTTTTGGGACAGGTCTGTCTCGGACTTC. Translated: CASSFWDRSVSDF.

Ten or more counts support this clonotype. The chain is built from TRBV9 and TRBJ1-2; the match to TRBD1 covers 7 bases. Trimming took 6 bases from V and 4 from J; bases not matched to a gene: 3. From germline, CDR1 is SGDLS and CDR2 YYNGEE. This CDR3 region has 12 residues. CDR3 DNA: TGTGCCAGCACCGACAGGGTCTATGGCTACACCTTC. As protein: CASTDRVYGYTF.

There are many counts of this clonotype. The chain links TRBV28 to TRBJ2-1, with D perhaps matching TRBD1 or TRBD2 (6 bases each). The CDR3 sequence is 15 residues long. V lost 7 bases and J lost 4, with 17 bases in between. From germline, CDR1 is MDHEN and CDR2 SYDVKM. CDR3 amino acids: CASTPWGALYNEQFF. The CDR3 region has the DNA TGTGCCAGCACTCCCTGGGGGGCCCTGTACAATGAGCAGTTCTTC.

This clonotype appeared many times. The chain carries TRBV9 and TRBJ2-7; 7 nucleotides align to TRBD1. With V trimmed by 4 bases and J by 2 bases, 6 bases remained unmatched. Germline V gene data show CDR1 as SGDLS and CDR2 as YYNGEE. CDR3 length: 14 amino acids. For the CDR3, the DNA is TGTGCCAGCAGCCCCCGCCAGGGGGCCTACGAGCAGTACTTC. Its translation is CASSPRQGAYEQYF.

This clonotype was counted ten times or more. The J gene is TRBJ2-4, the V gene TRBV6-1; possible D gene TRBD1, 5 bases. The length of the CDR3 is 16 residues. Germline values: CDR1 MNHNS, CDR2 SASEGT. The V end was cut by 1 base, the J end by 1 base, with 11 bases between. The CDR3 DNA sequence: TGTGCCAGCAGTGAAGTCAGGGTGTCGGCCAAAAACATTCAGTACTTC. This translates into CASSEVRVSAKNIQYF.

This clonotype was picked up many times. The genes are TRBV7-2 and TRBJ1-5; D ambiguous. The CDR3 sequence is 13 residues long. Trimming stripped 5 bases from V and 3 bases from J, with 8 bases between. Germline CDR1 is SGHTA and CDR2 is FQGNSA. CDR3 in amino acids: CASSPSLNQPQHF. As DNA, the CDR3 is TGTGCCAGCAGCCCTAGTCTCAATCAGCCCCAGCATTTT.

This clonotype was recorded at least ten times. The genes are TRBV11-3 and TRBJ2-1; 7 bases line up with TRBD1. CDR1 and CDR2 from the germline V gene are SGHNT and YENEEA. The CDR3 has 15 amino acids. J lost 0 bases, V lost 5 bases, and 4 bases had no gene match. The chain's CDR3 is CASSPRTGSYNEQFF. The CDR3 DNA is TGTGCCAGCAGCCCCCGGACAGGCTCCTACAATGAGCAGTTCTTC.

The chain couples TRBV19 to TRBJ2-5; D possibly uses TRBD1 or TRBD2 (6 bases each). Trimming took off 6 bases at V and 4 bases at J, with 21 bases between the two ends. The CDR3 consists of 16 residues. Germline CDR1 is LNHDA and CDR2 is SQIVND (reference sequence). The CDR3 is CASSLGGRAYGETQYF. The CDR3 nucleotides read TGTGCCAGTAGCCTCGGGGGCAGGGCTTATGGAGAGACCCAGTACTTC.

This clonotype was counted at least ten times. The V call is TRBV7-9, the J call TRBJ1-2; no clear D gene. The CDR3 runs to 13 residues. Germline V gives CDR1 SEHNR, CDR2 FQNEAQ (reference sequence). V dropped 6 bases and J dropped 6 bases, with 14 bases sitting between them. CDR3 DNA sequence: TGTGCCAGCAGTTTCGAACCTCACCATGGCTACACCTTC. Translated: CASSFEPHHGYTF.

This clonotype was seen repeatedly, ten times or more. This chain uses TRBV3-1 with TRBJ2-5; D is ambiguous. The CDR3 spans 16 residues. Deletions cut 0 bases from V and 2 bases from J, with 13 bases between. Germline V lookup: CDR1 LGHDT, CDR2 YNNKEL (reference sequence). DNA for the CDR3: TGTGCCAGCAGCCAAGAAACGACTGGAAGACAAGAGACCCAGTACTTC. This encodes CASSQETTGRQETQYF.

This clonotype was counted at least ten times. This chain uses TRBV29-1 with TRBJ1-2, with 10 bases fitting TRBD1. Germline V gene data show CDR1 as SQVTM and CDR2 as ANQGSEA. There are 15 residues in the CDR3. V was clipped by 7 bases and J by 4 bases; unmatched bases: 12. Written as DNA, the CDR3 is TGCAGCGCTCAAATACCGGGACAGGGGATCTATGGCTACACCTTC. Translation gives CSAQIPGQGIYGYTF.